This TCR beta chain came from a study of T cell responses to AZD1222 COVID-19 vaccine. General study points: Two AZD1222 doses significantly raised spike-specific TCR breadth and depth over controls. Baseline seropositivity occurred in only six AZD1222 recipients.

About this clone itself: Its target is not known.

Sequencing was performed with immunoSEQ multiplex PCR; in TCRdb, only in-frame clones are kept and a portion is missing. This sample has approximately 110,000 clones; 88% occur once, and the top ten carry roughly 15%. Trimming cost V 1 base and J 1 base, with 10 bases left between them. CDR1 and CDR2 (germline): LNHNV, YYDKDF (reference sequence). The CDR3 is 15 residues long. The TCR comes from an adult in good health. The source was peripheral blood, collected on day 0 of AZD1222 vaccination. The chain has TRBV15 and TRBJ2-5; D is uncertain. The CDR3 region has the DNA TGTGCCACCAGCAGAGCTGTAGCTAGCCAAGAGACCCAGTACTTC. Encoded protein: CATSRAVASQETQYF.